This is a list of T cell receptor beta chains from one sample in a study of cytomegalovirus exposure and HLA in healthy donors. Measured with immunoSEQ multiplex PCR; TCRdb has only the in-frame clones, and not every one. Counted here are fewer than 150,000 clones, 77% occurring once; the ten biggest clones make up more than 4.5%. The sample comprised PBMCs. These receptors all stem from a woman aged 45-60 years in good health and CMV-seronegative. CDR3s include the opening cysteine and the closing phenylalanine or tryptophan. Each record gives: clone size, D gene, J gene, V gene, CDR3 protein, CDR3 DNA. The D gene is left open where the match is weak. Clone size appears in some rows only: once, few, many, or a class for an expanded clone.

>NA|NA|TRBJ2-5|TRBV11-3
CASSSDRDLGQPQYF
TGTGCCAGCAGCTCGGACCGGGACTTAGGCCAGCCCCAGTACTTC
>NA|TRBD2|TRBJ2-3|TRBV7-2
CASSLDLAGFLHTQYF
TGTGCCAGCAGCTTGGATCTAGCGGGCTTTTTACATACGCAGTATTTT
>once|TRBD2|TRBJ2-3|TRBV5-1
CASSLASGGFGSTDTQYF
TGCGCCAGCAGCCTGGCTAGCGGGGGCTTCGGTAGCACAGATACGCAGTATTTT
>once|NA|TRBJ2-1|TRBV5-1
CASSPLTLDSYNEQFF
TGCGCCAGCAGCCCGTTGACACTAGACTCCTACAATGAGCAGTTCTTC
>NA|NA|TRBJ1-4|TRBV5-5
CASSLAGTNEKLFF
TGTGCCAGCAGCTTGGCCGGAACTAATGAAAAACTGTTTTTT
>NA|TRBD2|TRBJ2-3|TRBV29-1
CSVDGAGADTQYF
TGCAGCGTTGACGGTGCGGGGGCAGATACGCAGTATTTT
>NA|TRBD2|TRBJ2-1|TRBV7-3
CASSGSSGDRNEQFF
TGTGCCAGCAGCGGTTCTAGCGGGGATCGGAATGAGCAGTTCTTC
>NA|NA|TRBJ2-1|TRBV10-3
CAISGKDIRYNEQFF
TGTGCCATCAGTGGGAAGGACATCCGCTACAATGAGCAGTTCTTC
>once|TRBD1|TRBJ2-2|TRBV6-1
CASSELYRWTGPGELFF
TGTGCCAGCAGTGAACTTTATCGATGGACAGGGCCCGGGGAGCTGTTTTTT
>once|TRBD2|TRBJ2-3|TRBV15
CATSRGAGNTDTQYF
TGTGCCACCAGCAGAGGAGCGGGAAACACAGATACGCAGTATTTT
>NA|TRBD1|TRBJ1-1|TRBV11-3
CASSVGQANTEAFF
TGTGCCAGCAGCGTGGGACAGGCAAACACTGAAGCTTTCTTT
>once|TRBD1|TRBJ1-1|TRBV18
CASSLPGTGASTEAFF
TGTGCCAGCTCACTACCCGGGACAGGGGCTAGCACTGAAGCTTTCTTT
>NA|NA|TRBJ1-2|TRBV11-2
CASSPQTGAGYTF
TGTGCCAGCAGCCCCCAGACAGGTGCCGGCTACACCTTC
>NA|NA|TRBJ1-3|TRBV9
CASSDIGVGNTIYF
TGTGCCAGCAGCGACATCGGGGTCGGAAACACCATATATTTT
>NA|NA|TRBJ1-2|TRBV25-1
CASSHQRAPAGGDDGYTF
TGTGCCAGCAGCCACCAACGTGCTCCGGCCGGGGGAGACGATGGCTACACCTTC
>NA|NA|TRBJ1-4|TRBV5-4
CASSLDSGPNEKLFF
TGTGCCAGCAGCTTGGACAGTGGCCCTAATGAAAAACTGTTTTTT
>once|TRBD2|TRBJ2-5|TRBV7-8
CASSLAGGQETQYF
TGTGCCAGCAGCTTAGCCGGGGGGCAAGAGACCCAGTACTTC
>NA|NA|TRBJ1-2|TRBV2
CASTGTPYYGYTF
TGTGCCAGCACCGGGACACCCTACTATGGCTACACCTTC
>NA|NA|TRBJ1-3|TRBV13
CASSLTEAGNTIYF
TGTGCCAGCAGCCTGACGGAGGCTGGAAACACCATATATTTT
>NA|TRBD1|TRBJ1-3|TRBV6-1
CASGQGWDRDPGNTIYF
TGTGCCAGCGGTCAAGGGTGGGACAGGGACCCTGGAAACACCATATATTTT
>few|TRBD1|TRBJ1-5|TRBV6-1
CASRLDRGINQPQHF
TGTGCCAGCCGGTTAGACAGGGGAATCAATCAGCCCCAGCATTTT
>NA|NA|TRBJ1-2|TRBV5-1
CASSFWRRTDARSSGYTF
TGCGCCAGCAGCTTTTGGCGACGGACAGACGCCAGGTCCTCTGGCTACACCTTC
>NA|TRBD1|TRBJ2-1|TRBV10-3
CATESLGQGYEQFF
TGTGCCACAGAAAGTTTGGGACAGGGCTATGAGCAGTTCTTC
>few|NA|TRBJ1-4|TRBV15
CATSRTPQNNEKLFF
TGTGCCACCAGCAGAACGCCCCAGAATAATGAAAAACTGTTTTTT
>NA|NA|TRBJ1-1|TRBV27
CASSLTAYTEAFF
TGTGCCAGCAGTTTAACTGCCTACACTGAAGCTTTCTTT
>NA|TRBD1|TRBJ2-7|TRBV19
CASSNIDRGEQYF
TGTGCCAGTAGTAACATAGACAGGGGCGAGCAGTACTTC
>NA|TRBD2|TRBJ2-3|TRBV7-2
CASSSRLSGGAGTQYF
TGTGCCAGCAGCTCCCGTCTCAGCGGGGGGGCCGGGACGCAGTATTTT
>NA|NA|TRBJ2-6|TRBV15
CATSIGGDGANVLTF
TGTGCCACCAGCATAGGGGGTGACGGGGCCAACGTCCTGACTTTC
>NA|TRBD1|TRBJ1-1|TRBV27
CASRETGANTEAFF
TGTGCCAGCAGGGAGACAGGGGCCAACACTGAAGCTTTCTTT